This passage covers 32 T cell receptor beta chains from one sample sequenced in a study of T cell responses to AZD1222 COVID-19 vaccine (dated by TCRdb to the early 2020s). What the time point label conveys for this sample: baseline before first vaccination. Library preparation was by the immunoSEQ multiplex PCR assay. TCRdb provides this immuneACCESS table in a form limited to in-frame rearrangements. Some clones are lacking; in checked studies, under half of them reflect an unresolved V gene, and why the rest are absent is not known. Here the sample has about 130,000 clones; roughly 93% occur a single time. 0.91% of the sample is in the top ten clones. Specimen: peripheral blood, collected on day 0 of AZD1222 vaccination. All receptors come from an adult in good health.

In this sample, this clone turned up a few times. The CDR3 DNA reads TGTGCCAGCAGCGGTCTTCCAGCTGCTGGCTCCTACGAGCAGTACTTC. Translation: CASSGLPAAGSYEQYF. The chain joins TRBV7-9 to TRBJ2-7; unclear D gene. The V end lost 5 bases, the J end lost 0 bases, and 17 bases lay between the germline ends. The germline V gene encodes CDR1 SEHNR and CDR2 FQNEAQ (reference sequence). The CDR3 has 16 residues.

The chain links TRBV6-5 to TRBJ1-1; D unresolved. The CDR3 runs 15 residues. Germline lookup yields CDR1 MNHEY and CDR2 SVGAGI. The V gene lost 8 bases and the J gene lost 11 bases, with 27 bases spanning the gap. The CDR3 loop reads CASLEMVAKVRGAFF. The CDR3 DNA is TGTGCCAGCCTTGAAATGGTGGCCAAAGTTCGCGGGGCTTTCTTT.

This sequence joins TRBV5-5 and TRBJ1-1; no clear D. The CDR3 sequence is 12 residues long. Trimming pared 1 base from V and 3 bases from J, leaving 4 bases between. CDR1 is SGHKS, CDR2 YYEKEE, per germline (reference sequence). The CDR3 spells CASSLTDTEAFF. CDR3 sequence (DNA): TGTGCCAGCAGCTTGACGGACACTGAAGCTTTCTTT.

This sequence joins TRBV7-9 and TRBJ1-3, with TRBD1 as a possible D gene (5 bases). V lost 5 bases and J 0 bases, leaving 14 bases between the germline ends. Germline V gene lookup returns CDR1 SEHNR and CDR2 FQNEAQ (reference sequence). The CDR3 runs 16 residues. The CDR3 DNA follows: TGTGCCAGCAGCACCTTGGGGGGACGCTCTGGAAACACCATATATTTT. This codes for CASSTLGGRSGNTIYF.

The chain combines TRBV9 with TRBJ1-2; weak D call: TRBD1 (5 bases). Germline CDR1 is SGDLS and CDR2 is YYNGEE. V was cut by 0 bases and J by 8 bases, with 11 bases left in between. This CDR3 spans 13 amino acids. CDR3 sequence: CASSVAQGIGYTF. The DNA of the CDR3 is TGTGCCAGCAGCGTAGCGCAGGGAATAGGCTACACCTTC.

The V call is TRBV5-4, the J call TRBJ1-2, with 9 bases identical to TRBD1. CDR3 length: 17 amino acids. Trimming took 2 bases from V and 3 from J; bases not matched to a gene: 11. Germline CDR1 reads SGHNT; CDR2 reads YYREEE (reference sequence). For the CDR3, the DNA is TGTGCCAGCAGCTTTGGACCGGGGACAGGGTTACACTATGGCTACACCTTC. It is translated as CASSFGPGTGLHYGYTF. Filled out from reference TRBV5-4 and TRBJ1-2, the complete variable domain reads ETGVTQSPTHLIKTRGQQVTLRCSSQSGHNTVSWYQQALGQGPQFIFQYYREEENGRGNFPPRFSGLQFPNYSSELNVNALELDDSALYLCASSFGPGTGLHYGYTFGSGTRLTVV.

This chain's CDR3 is CASSPSGGLLYNEQFF. The DNA for the CDR3 is TGTGCCAGCAGCCCCAGCGGGGGCCTCTTGTACAATGAGCAGTTCTTC. This sequence joins TRBV7-9 and TRBJ2-1; the match to TRBD2 covers 8 bases. V shed 5 bases, J shed 4 bases, and the junction held 10 bases outside the gene matches. This CDR3 comprises 16 residues. The germline gives CDR1 SEHNR, CDR2 FQNEAQ (reference sequence).

J is TRBJ2-7 and V is TRBV18, with 7 bases that match TRBD1. Germline V CDR1 and CDR2: KGHSH, LQKENI. The CDR3 extends over 14 amino acids. V lost 3 bases to trimming and J lost 6 bases; unmatched junction nucleotides: 8. The CDR3 loop reads CASSPRQGVGEQYF. In DNA, the CDR3 is TGTGCCAGCTCACCTCGCCAGGGGGTTGGCGAGCAGTACTTC.

The CDR3 sequence is CASLQAGFSTSQFF. In DNA form, the CDR3 reads TGTGCCAGCCTTCAAGCGGGGTTCTCGACGTCGCAGTTCTTC. The genes are TRBV18 and TRBJ2-1; 7 nucleotides align to TRBD2. J lost 12 bases, V lost 8 bases, and 16 bases had no gene match. Per the germline V gene, CDR1 is KGHSH and CDR2 is LQKENI. This CDR3 contains 14 residues.

This chain joins TRBV2 and TRBJ1-5; no clear D gene. The V gene lost 3 bases and the J gene lost 1 base, with 10 bases spanning the gap. This CDR3 is 15 amino acids long. Germline lookup yields CDR1 SNHLY and CDR2 FYNNEI. The CDR3 DNA follows: TGTGCCAGCAGTGAGATGGATATAAGCAATCAGCCCCAGCATTTT. Its protein product is CASSEMDISNQPQHF.

This chain uses TRBV6-5 with TRBJ1-5; TRBD1 aligns across 8 bases. V lost 7 bases to trimming and J lost 5 bases; unmatched junction nucleotides: 10. The CDR3 runs to 15 residues. CDR1 is MNHEY, CDR2 SVGAGI, per germline. The CDR3 DNA sequence: TGTGCCAGCAATCGAAGGACAGGGTTGTATCAGCCCCAGCATTTT. Its translation: CASNRRTGLYQPQHF.

Remarks on this clone: The same CDR3 can be traced to other DNA sequences in this sample. The genes are TRBV7-8 and TRBJ2-4, with D unresolved. Germline V gene sequence: CDR1 SGHVS, CDR2 FQNEAQ. V gave up 5 bases and J gave up 0 bases, with 17 bases separating them. This CDR3 has 17 residues. This CDR3 is CASSLYPGALAKNIQYF. The CDR3 nucleotides read TGTGCCAGCAGCCTATACCCCGGAGCCCTAGCCAAAAACATTCAGTACTTC.

This clone was counted once. The chain carries TRBV18 and TRBJ1-4; D call uncertain. The CDR3 runs 12 residues. Trimming removed 5 bases from V and 8 bases from J, with 9 bases in between. From germline, CDR1 is KGHSH and CDR2 LQKENI. CDR3 DNA: TGTGCCAGCTCAAATCGAAGAGAAAAACTGTTTTTT. Residues: CASSNRREKLFF.

This clone has just one count. The chain recombines TRBV9 with TRBJ1-3; possibly TRBD1 for D (6 bases). V was clipped by 0 bases and J by 0 bases, with 16 bases between them. The CDR3 is made up of 18 amino acids. In germline, CDR1 is SGDLS, CDR2 YYNGEE. CDR3 sequence (DNA): TGTGCCAGCAGCGTAGGCCCCGGGACAAGGAGCTCTGGAAACACCATATATTTT. It is translated as CASSVGPGTRSSGNTIYF. Using reference TRBV9 and TRBJ1-3 for the parts outside the CDR3, the full variable domain is DSGVTQTPKHLITATGQRVTLRCSPRSGDLSVYWYQQSLDQGLQFLIQYYNGEERAKGNILERFSAQQFPDLHSELNLSSLELGDSALYFCASSVGPGTRSSGNTIYFGEGSWLTVV.

The CDR3 DNA reads TGCGCCAGCAGCTTGGATTTTTTGTACGAGCAGTACTTC. Its translation: CASSLDFLYEQYF. V and J are TRBV5-1 and TRBJ2-7, with D unclear. This CDR3 region has 13 residues. The V end was cut by 0 bases, the J end by 4 bases, with 8 bases between. Germline assignment: CDR1 SGHRS and CDR2 YFSETQ.

The chain links TRBV9 to TRBJ1-2; D is perhaps TRBD1 (6 bases). Trimming shortened V by 0 bases and J by 7 bases, and 13 bases separated the two germline ends. The CDR3 has 14 residues. CDR1 is SGDLS and CDR2 is YYNGEE in the germline V gene. CDR3 nucleotide sequence: TGTGCCAGCAGCGTAGCGGGGGGGCGAGGTGGCTACACCTTC. It specifies CASSVAGGRGGYTF.

CDR3 protein: CASSLGAQGPLTGELFF. The CDR3 coding sequence is TGTGCCAGCAGTCTTGGGGCCCAGGGGCCCCTCACCGGGGAGCTGTTTTTT. V gene TRBV7-9 combines with J gene TRBJ2-2, with a weak D call TRBD1 (6 bases). Germline CDR1 SEHNR, CDR2 FQNEAQ (reference sequence). Trimming cost V 6 bases and J 4 bases, with 21 bases left between them. The CDR3 is 17 amino acids.

V and J are TRBV19 and TRBJ2-3, with D tentatively TRBD1 (6 bases). CDR3 length: 15 amino acids. Germline CDR1 and CDR2: LNHDA and SQIVND (reference sequence). Trimming stripped 1 base from V and 3 bases from J, with 11 bases between. The CDR3 is CASSIGQGWTDTQYF. CDR3 DNA: TGTGCCAGTAGTATAGGCCAGGGGTGGACAGATACGCAGTATTTT.

The V call is TRBV10-3, the J call TRBJ1-1, with 10 bases fitting TRBD1. Germline loops: CDR1 ENHRY, CDR2 SYGVKD. This CDR3 has 15 amino acids. Trimming removed 8 bases from V and 5 bases from J; junction bases left unmatched: 11. The chain's CDR3 is CAIGPGGTGVTEAFF. DNA of the CDR3: TGTGCCATCGGACCCGGTGGGACAGGGGTAACTGAAGCTTTCTTT.

A single count supports this clone. The chain links TRBV19 to TRBJ2-7; the D is unclear. Trimming shortened V by 8 bases and J by 2 bases, and 7 bases separated the two germline ends. The germline V gene encodes CDR1 LNHDA and CDR2 SQIVND (reference sequence). CDR3 length: 11 amino acids. The CDR3 protein is CASGGTYEQYF. CDR3 DNA: TGTGCCAGTGGTGGCACCTACGAGCAGTACTTC. The complete variable domain, with remaining parts taken from reference TRBV19 and TRBJ2-7, reads DGGITQSPKYLFRKEGQNVTLSCEQNLNHDAMYWYRQDPGQGLRLIYYSQIVNDFQKGDIAEGYSVSREKKESFPLTVTSAQKNPTAFYLCASGGTYEQYFGPGTRLTVT.

This CDR3 is CASSLRRGNTEAFF. The CDR3 nucleotides read TGTGCCAGCTCCCTAAGGAGGGGGAACACTGAAGCTTTCTTT. The gene calls are TRBV18 and TRBJ1-1; the D gene is possibly TRBD1 (5 bases). Germline V CDR1 and CDR2: KGHSH, LQKENI. V was cut by 6 bases and J by 1 base, with 12 bases left in between. CDR3 length equals 14 residues.

This clone was seen only once. The chain employs TRBV5-1 and TRBJ1-1, with D perhaps TRBD1 (6 bases). V lost 0 bases and J lost 2, with 11 bases in between. Germline V gene lookup returns CDR1 SGHRS and CDR2 YFSETQ. CDR3 size: 15 residues. In DNA, the CDR3 is TGCGCCAGCAGCTTGGGGGGGCTTTTTAACACTGAAGCTTTCTTT. It codes for CASSLGGLFNTEAFF.

The rearrangement links TRBV6-5 to TRBJ1-5; D gene unclear. CDR3 length equals 13 residues. The V end was cut by 7 bases, the J end by 1 base, with 8 bases between. Germline loops: CDR1 MNHEY, CDR2 SVGAGI. CDR3 nucleotide sequence: TGTGCCAGCAACAACTGGAGCAATCAGCCCCAGCATTTT. It codes for CASNNWSNQPQHF.

Turning to this clone: This same CDR3 is encoded by further DNA sequences in the sample. This chain connects TRBV18 to TRBJ2-3, with unresolved D. The V end lost 3 bases, the J end lost 1 base, and 5 bases lay between the germline ends. CDR3 size: 13 residues. CDR1 is KGHSH, CDR2 LQKENI, per germline. CDR3 protein: CASSPTRTDTQYF. The CDR3 bases are TGTGCCAGCTCACCCACCCGCACAGATACGCAGTATTTT.

The CDR3 DNA sequence: TGTGCCAGCAGCTTAGATGTGTATGGCTACACCTTC. Translation gives CASSLDVYGYTF. This chain uses TRBV7-2 with TRBJ1-2; D uncertain. Trimming stripped 1 base from V and 5 bases from J, with 5 bases between. CDR3 length: 12 amino acids. From germline, CDR1 is SGHTA and CDR2 FQGNSA. The whole variable domain, filled in from reference TRBV7-2 and TRBJ1-2, reads GAGVSQSPSNKVTEKGKDVELRCDPISGHTALYWYRQSLGQGLEFLIYFQGNSAPDKSGLPSDRFSAERTGGSVSTLTIQRTQQEDSAVYLCASSLDVYGYTFGSGTRLTVV.

This rearrangement joins TRBV18 to TRBJ2-7; the match to TRBD1 covers 10 bases. Germline V gene data show CDR1 as KGHSH and CDR2 as LQKENI. V lost 3 bases to trimming and J lost 6 bases; unmatched junction nucleotides: 11. The length of the CDR3 is 16 residues. This chain's CDR3 is CASSPGQGSRRGEQYF. CDR3 coding DNA: TGTGCCAGCTCACCGGGACAGGGGAGTCGTCGGGGCGAGCAGTACTTC.

The genes are TRBV4-1 and TRBJ1-4; D is unclear. Deletions cut 2 bases from V and 2 bases from J, with 12 bases between. Germline V gene lookup returns CDR1 MGHRA and CDR2 YSYEKL. This CDR3 contains 16 residues. The CDR3 reads CASSQRSGATNEKLFF. The CDR3 nucleotides read TGCGCCAGCAGCCAAAGATCAGGTGCGACTAATGAAAAACTGTTTTTT.

The V call is TRBV5-6, the J call TRBJ2-7; D is perhaps TRBD2 (5 bases). This CDR3 has 13 amino acids. The germline V and J ends were trimmed by 3 bases and 0 bases, with 7 bases remaining between them. From germline, CDR1 is SGHDT and CDR2 YYEEEE. DNA of the CDR3: TGTGCCAGCAGCTCGGGGAGCTCCTACGAGCAGTACTTC. This encodes CASSSGSSYEQYF.

The V gene is TRBV25-1, the J gene TRBJ1-2; D is unclear. CDR1 and CDR2 (germline): MGHDK, SYGVNS. The CDR3 is 13 amino acids. Trimming removed 2 bases from V and 0 bases from J, with 4 bases in between. This CDR3 is CASSETSNYGYTF. In DNA form, the CDR3 reads TGTGCCAGCAGTGAAACGTCTAACTATGGCTACACCTTC.

This chain links TRBV7-9 with TRBJ1-1; D gene ambiguous. The CDR3 contains 13 residues. Germline V gene lookup returns CDR1 SEHNR and CDR2 FQNEAQ (reference sequence). The V end was cut by 2 bases, the J end by 5 bases, with 9 bases between. CDR3 sequence reads: CASSLFSGTEAFF. CDR3 sequence (DNA): TGTGCCAGCAGCTTATTTTCGGGAACTGAAGCTTTCTTT.

The J gene is TRBJ2-3, the V gene TRBV18; 13 bases are a match to TRBD2. The CDR3 totals 18 residues. Germline V gene lookup returns CDR1 KGHSH and CDR2 LQKENI. With V trimmed by 2 bases and J by 0 bases, 5 bases remained unmatched. The CDR3 DNA sequence: TGTGCCAGCTCACCAAAGGGACTAGCGGGGACTAGCACAGATACGCAGTATTTT. Residues: CASSPKGLAGTSTDTQYF.

CDR3 amino acids: CASTVTYEGVYGYTF. The CDR3 DNA follows: TGTGCCAGCACCGTGACGTACGAGGGGGTTTATGGCTACACCTTC. The rearrangement links TRBV7-8 to TRBJ1-2; tentative D call: TRBD1 (6 bases). Trimming pared 7 bases from V and 5 bases from J, leaving 20 bases between. CDR1 SGHVS and CDR2 FQNEAQ come from the germline V gene. CDR3 length: 15 amino acids.